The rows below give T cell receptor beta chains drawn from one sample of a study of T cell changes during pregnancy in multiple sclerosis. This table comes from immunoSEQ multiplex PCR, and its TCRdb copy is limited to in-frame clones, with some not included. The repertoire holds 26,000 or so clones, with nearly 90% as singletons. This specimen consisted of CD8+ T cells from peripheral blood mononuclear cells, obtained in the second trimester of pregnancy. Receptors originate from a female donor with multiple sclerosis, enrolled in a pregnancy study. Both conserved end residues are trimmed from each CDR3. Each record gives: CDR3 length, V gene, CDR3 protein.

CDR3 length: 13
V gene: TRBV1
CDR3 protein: TSSQEREGQETQY

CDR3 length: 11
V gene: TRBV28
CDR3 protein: ASSYRAYEKLF

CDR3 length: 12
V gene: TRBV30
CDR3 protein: AWSRESSSTEAF

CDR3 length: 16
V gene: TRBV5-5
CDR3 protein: ASSQGQGVAANTGELF

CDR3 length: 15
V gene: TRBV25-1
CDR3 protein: ASSEDTLTLNTGELF

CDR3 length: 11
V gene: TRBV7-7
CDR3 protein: ASSLDSYNEQF

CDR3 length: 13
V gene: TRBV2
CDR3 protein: ASSVPDTTNEKLF

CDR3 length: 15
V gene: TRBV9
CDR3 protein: ASSDGLYVGDRETQY

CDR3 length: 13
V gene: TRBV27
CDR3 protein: ASSLGTGGNQPQH

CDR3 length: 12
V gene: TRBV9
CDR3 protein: ASSVGGGDQPQH

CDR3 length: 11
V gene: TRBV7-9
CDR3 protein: ASSLSRTDTQY

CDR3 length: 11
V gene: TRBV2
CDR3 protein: ASSAGGPGELF

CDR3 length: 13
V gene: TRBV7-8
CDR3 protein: ASSWAGQGDQPQH

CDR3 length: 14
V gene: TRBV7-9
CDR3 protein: ASSPSRGVSDYGYT

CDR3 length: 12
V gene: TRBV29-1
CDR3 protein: SGSGRGIGNEQF

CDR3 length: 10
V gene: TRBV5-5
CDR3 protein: ASSFAGYEQY

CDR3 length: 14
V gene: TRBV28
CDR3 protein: ASNLFGGRASGEQY

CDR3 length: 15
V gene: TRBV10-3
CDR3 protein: ATEQGATGEDTDTQY

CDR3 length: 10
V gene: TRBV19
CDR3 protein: ASNNRDYGYT

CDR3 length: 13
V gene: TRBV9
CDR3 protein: ASSVEAGISYEQY

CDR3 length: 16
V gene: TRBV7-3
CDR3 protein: ASSLTRTSGSDVDTQY

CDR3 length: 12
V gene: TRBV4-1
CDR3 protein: ASSPGTGPGGYT

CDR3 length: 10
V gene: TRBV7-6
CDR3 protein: ASRSAVETQY

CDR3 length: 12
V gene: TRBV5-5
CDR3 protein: ASSRDSANQPQH

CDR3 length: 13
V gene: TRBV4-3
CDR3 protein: ASSQYQGSNTEAF

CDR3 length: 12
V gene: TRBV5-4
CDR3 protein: ASGTGTMNYEQY

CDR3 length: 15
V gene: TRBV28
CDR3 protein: ASSSPPYREWRGKLF

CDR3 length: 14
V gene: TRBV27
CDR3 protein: ASSSTSGSVTDTQY

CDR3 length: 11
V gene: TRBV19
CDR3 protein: ASSIYSITEAF

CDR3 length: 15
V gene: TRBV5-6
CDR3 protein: ASSSGTSAYSTDTQY

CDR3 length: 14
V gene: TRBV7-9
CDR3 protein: ASSSRTSGRAYEQY

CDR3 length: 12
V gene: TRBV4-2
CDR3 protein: ASSQPSGTGEQY

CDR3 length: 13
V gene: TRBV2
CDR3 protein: ASSEEVRDTGELF

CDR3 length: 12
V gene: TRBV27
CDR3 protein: ASSLSNSIYEQY

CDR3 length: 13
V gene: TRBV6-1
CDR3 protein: ASGLDMISNQPQH

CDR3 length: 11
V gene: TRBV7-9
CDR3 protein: ASTPGSYNEQF

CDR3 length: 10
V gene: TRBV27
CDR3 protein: ASNSGSNEQF

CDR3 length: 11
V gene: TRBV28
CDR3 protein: ASVGTLEETQY

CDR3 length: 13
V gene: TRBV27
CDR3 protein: ASSSTGDGWDGYT

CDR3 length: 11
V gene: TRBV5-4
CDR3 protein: ASSLDVGGEAF

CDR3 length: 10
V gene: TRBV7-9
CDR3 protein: ASSLEGNEQY

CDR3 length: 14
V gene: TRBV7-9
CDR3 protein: ASSLALGTVQETQY

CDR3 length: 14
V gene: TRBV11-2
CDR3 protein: ASSLGTSGSTDTQY

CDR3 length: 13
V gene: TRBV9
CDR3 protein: ASSVQGAGTDTQY

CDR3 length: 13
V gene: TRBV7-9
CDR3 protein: ASSAAGGSYNEQF

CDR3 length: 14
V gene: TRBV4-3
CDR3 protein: ASSQSSGLNTGELF

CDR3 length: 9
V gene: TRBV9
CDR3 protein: ASSSQASHT

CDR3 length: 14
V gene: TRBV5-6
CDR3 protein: ASSLAYGWGDHEAF

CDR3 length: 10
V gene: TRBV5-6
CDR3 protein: ASSQGAYEQY

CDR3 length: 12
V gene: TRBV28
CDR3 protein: ASSGLAVYNEQF

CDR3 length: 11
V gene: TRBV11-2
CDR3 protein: ASSFYNVYEQY

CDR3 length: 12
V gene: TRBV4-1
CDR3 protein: ASSQDKNGNEQY

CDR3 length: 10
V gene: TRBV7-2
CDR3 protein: ASSRESYEQY

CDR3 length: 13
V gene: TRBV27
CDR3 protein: ASKADAGDSGELF

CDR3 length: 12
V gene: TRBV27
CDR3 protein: ASTSGLNYNEQF

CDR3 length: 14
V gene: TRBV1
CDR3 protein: TSSLYRAGGAETQY

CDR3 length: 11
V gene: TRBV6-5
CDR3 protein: ASSSDRGYEAF

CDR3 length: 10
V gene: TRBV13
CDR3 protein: ASSSGGETQY

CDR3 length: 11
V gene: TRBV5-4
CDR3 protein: ASSLRGGYPPL

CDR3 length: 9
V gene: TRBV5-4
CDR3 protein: ASRRGNIQY